These 20 T cell receptor beta chains share one sample of origin, sequenced in a study of cytomegalovirus exposure and HLA in healthy donors. Primers included in the PCR were 60 Vbeta and 13 Jbeta primers. Profiled with immunoSEQ multiplex PCR; TCRdb holds only in-frame clones, not every one. The sample includes 150,000 to 200,000 clones, about 80% of them seen just once. Sample: PBMCs. These receptors were taken from a woman in her forties in good health and CMV-seronegative.

This clone appeared once. The chain recombines TRBV7-9 with TRBJ1-3, with D uncertain. Per germline, CDR1 SEHNR and CDR2 FQNEAQ (reference sequence). The CDR3 is made up of 15 amino acids. V was trimmed by 3 bases and J by 4 bases, leaving 13 bases between them. CDR3 bases: TGTGCCAGCAGCTTTGGGCAGGTTGCAGGAAACACCATATATTTT. Its translation is CASSFGQVAGNTIYF. The full variable domain, its missing parts supplied by reference TRBV7-9 and TRBJ1-3, is DTGVSQNPRHKITKRGQNVTFRCDPISEHNRLYWYRQTLGQGPEFLTYFQNEAQLEKSRLLSDRFSAERPKGSFSTLEIQRTEQGDSAMYLCASSFGQVAGNTIYFGEGSWLTVV.

The J gene is TRBJ2-7, the V gene TRBV7-3; 7 nucleotides agree with TRBD2. Germline V gene sequence: CDR1 SGHTA, CDR2 FQGTGA. The CDR3 covers 13 residues. J was trimmed by 6 bases and V by 0 bases; bases with no gene match: 2. The CDR3: CASSLTGRSEQYF. CDR3 in DNA: TGTGCCAGCAGCTTAACCGGGAGGTCCGAGCAGTACTTC. Full variable domain (outside the CDR3, taken from reference TRBV7-3 and TRBJ2-7): GAGVSQTPSNKVTEKGKYVELRCDPISGHTALYWYRQSLGQGPEFLIYFQGTGAADDSGLPNDRFFAVRPEGSVSTLKIQRTERGDSAVYLCASSLTGRSEQYFGPGTRLTVT.

The CDR3 DNA is TGTGCCAGCAGTACAGGGTATCCGAGCACCGGGGAGCTGTTTTTT. This codes for CASSTGYPSTGELFF. The V call is TRBV6-5, the J call TRBJ2-2, with D possibly being TRBD1 (6 bases). The CDR3 extends over 15 amino acids. Trimming cost V 5 bases and J 4 bases, with 14 bases left between them. Germline V lookup: CDR1 MNHEY, CDR2 SVGAGI.

The CDR3 DNA reads as TGTGCCTGGAGCCCAGGGTATGCGGGAGGGATCAATGAGCAGTTCTTC. Its protein is CAWSPGYAGGINEQFF. The chain employs TRBV30 and TRBJ2-1, with TRBD2 matching over 9 bases. The germline gives CDR1 GTSNPN, CDR2 SVGIG (reference sequence). V dropped 3 bases and J dropped 6; count of bases not matched to a gene: 12. The CDR3 is 16 residues long. Using reference TRBV30 and TRBJ2-1 for the parts outside the CDR3, the full variable domain is SQTIHQWPATLVQPVGSPLSLECTVEGTSNPNLYWYRQAAGRGLQLLFYSVGIGQISSEVPQNLSASRPQDRQFILSSKKLLLSDSGFYLCAWSPGYAGGINEQFFGPGTRLTVL.

Of note for this clone: This sample includes further DNA sequences coding for the same CDR3. The V and J genes are TRBV5-1 and TRBJ1-2; 8 bases are shared with TRBD1. Germline CDR1 reads SGHRS; CDR2 reads YFSETQ. The CDR3 length is 14 residues. J lost 6 bases, V lost 0 bases, and 4 bases had no gene match. DNA of the CDR3: TGCGCCAGCAGCTTGGGACAGGGGACGGATGGCTACACCTTC. Translated: CASSLGQGTDGYTF.

CDR3 coding DNA: TGTGCCAGCAGCTTAGTTAGCGGGAGTTTCAATGAGCAGTTCTTC. It codes for CASSLVSGSFNEQFF. V and J are TRBV7-2 and TRBJ2-1; 9 bases line up with TRBD2. Germline CDR1 and CDR2: SGHTA and FQGNSA. The CDR3 runs to 15 residues. The trim removed 1 base at V and 6 bases at J, leaving 4 bases unmatched.

This sequence joins TRBV12-5 and TRBJ1-2; D is undetermined. Germline lookup yields CDR1 LGHNT and CDR2 FRNRAP. This CDR3 comprises 13 residues. V lost 3 bases and J 4 bases, leaving 9 bases between the germline ends. CDR3 nucleotide sequence: TGTGCTAGTGGTTTAAAAGGAGGCTATGGCTACACCTTC. Its translation is CASGLKGGYGYTF.

The chain links TRBV27 to TRBJ1-1; a possible D gene is TRBD1 (6 bases). The CDR3 loop spans 13 amino acids. V dropped 6 bases and J dropped 4 bases, with 12 bases sitting between them. Germline loops: CDR1 MNHEY, CDR2 SMNVEV (reference sequence). CDR3 sequence: CASSRYRATEAFF. The CDR3 DNA sequence: TGTGCCAGCAGCAGGTACAGGGCCACTGAAGCTTTCTTT.

In this sample, this clone turned up once. The chain couples TRBV18 to TRBJ2-1, with 7 bases fitting TRBD1. The V segment lost 4 bases and the J segment 0 bases; nucleotides outside the gene matches: 6. This CDR3 region has 16 residues. Germline CDR1 is KGHSH and CDR2 is LQKENI. The CDR3 sequence: CASSRQGVVSYNEQFF. The DNA for the CDR3 is TGTGCCAGCTCACGACAGGGTGTCGTCTCCTACAATGAGCAGTTCTTC.

This clone is medium-sized in the sample. V gene TRBV25-1 combines with J gene TRBJ2-7, with D perhaps matching TRBD1 (7 bases). Germline lookup yields CDR1 MGHDK and CDR2 SYGVNS. V gave up 2 bases and J gave up 1 base, with 12 bases separating them. This CDR3 has 15 residues. The CDR3, as DNA: TGTGCCAGCAGTGAAGAGGGGGGACAGTCCTACGAGCAGTACTTC. It yields the protein CASSEEGGQSYEQYF.

V gene TRBV5-6 combines with J gene TRBJ1-2, with D tentatively TRBD1 (5 bases). Trimming left V 3 bases short and J 5 bases short, with 14 bases between. The CDR3 length is 14 residues. From germline, CDR1 is SGHDT and CDR2 YYEEEE. The DNA of the CDR3 is TGTGCCAGCAGCTGGGGCGGGGACGAGTATGGCTACACCTTC. Protein product: CASSWGGDEYGYTF. The full variable domain, in which reference TRBV5-6 and TRBJ1-2 provide the parts outside the CDR3, is DAGVTQSPTHLIKTRGQQVTLRCSPKSGHDTVSWYQQALGQGPQFIFQYYEEEERQRGNFPDRFSGHQFPNYSSELNVNALLLGDSALYLCASSWGGDEYGYTFGSGTRLTVV.

This clone was seen only once. The same CDR3 can be traced to other DNA sequences in this sample. The J gene is TRBJ2-3, the V gene TRBV19; D is perhaps TRBD1 (6 bases). There are 14 residues in the CDR3. Germline CDR1 reads LNHDA; CDR2 reads SQIVND (reference sequence). The V end was cut by 1 base, the J end by 1 base, with 6 bases between. The CDR3 loop reads CASSIGQGTDTQYF. In DNA form, the CDR3 reads TGTGCCAGTAGTATAGGACAGGGCACAGATACGCAGTATTTT. The full variable domain, completed using reference TRBV19 and TRBJ2-3, is DGGITQSPKYLFRKEGQNVTLSCEQNLNHDAMYWYRQDPGQGLRLIYYSQIVNDFQKGDIAEGYSVSREKKESFPLTVTSAQKNPTAFYLCASSIGQGTDTQYFGPGTRLTVL.

The V and J genes are TRBV7-2 and TRBJ2-1; tentatively, D is TRBD2 (5 bases). Germline values: CDR1 SGHTA, CDR2 FQGNSA. V was shortened by 1 base and J by 10 bases, with 14 bases between the two germline ends. The CDR3 has 14 amino acids. The CDR3 DNA follows: TGTGCCAGCAGCTTAGACAGAGCGAGGGAAGAGCAGTTCTTC. Translation: CASSLDRAREEQFF.

This rearrangement joins TRBV19 to TRBJ2-5, with 7 positions matching TRBD1. This CDR3 is 15 amino acids long. With 5 bases clipped from V and 1 base from J, the junction kept 7 bases outside the gene matches. CDR1 LNHDA and CDR2 SQIVND come from the germline V gene (reference sequence). CDR3 in DNA: TGTGCCAGTAGTCAAAGTAGGGACAGCCAAGAGACCCAGTACTTC. This encodes CASSQSRDSQETQYF.

The rearrangement uses TRBV5-6 and TRBJ1-5, with a tentative D call TRBD1 (5 bases). CDR1 is SGHDT, CDR2 YYEEEE, per germline. The V end was cut by 4 bases, the J end by 0 bases, with 8 bases between. The CDR3 runs to 14 residues. The CDR3 DNA sequence: TGTGCCAGCAGCCCCGGACATAGCAATCAGCCCCAGCATTTT. It translates to CASSPGHSNQPQHF. Full variable domain (outside the CDR3, taken from reference TRBV5-6 and TRBJ1-5): DAGVTQSPTHLIKTRGQQVTLRCSPKSGHDTVSWYQQALGQGPQFIFQYYEEEERQRGNFPDRFSGHQFPNYSSELNVNALLLGDSALYLCASSPGHSNQPQHFGDGTRLSIL.

The J gene is TRBJ2-1, the V gene TRBV9; TRBD2 matches 9 bases. The V segment lost 4 bases and the J segment 9 bases; nucleotides outside the gene matches: 17. CDR1 and CDR2 (germline): SGDLS, YYNGEE. The CDR3 contains 17 residues. The CDR3 spells CASSPTITGLALGEQFF. CDR3 DNA: TGTGCCAGCAGCCCAACAATTACGGGACTAGCCCTAGGTGAGCAGTTCTTC.

This clone was seen a few times. The J gene is TRBJ1-2, the V gene TRBV5-1; TRBD1 aligns across 9 bases. Germline values: CDR1 SGHRS, CDR2 YFSETQ. The V and J ends lost 4 bases and 5 bases, in that order; junction bases with no gene match: 6. This CDR3 contains 14 residues. CDR3 in DNA: TGCGCCAGCAGCACTACACAGGGGGCGTATGGCTACACCTTC. Its protein product is CASSTTQGAYGYTF.

This clone was seen a few times. The CDR3 protein is CASSPRGGRNEQFF. The DNA of the CDR3 is TGTGCCAGCAGTCCGAGGGGGGGGAGGAATGAGCAGTTCTTC. The chain recombines TRBV5-4 with TRBJ2-1, with D perhaps TRBD2 (7 bases). With 5 bases removed from V and 7 bases from J, the gap between germline ends came to 16 bases. Germline lookup yields CDR1 SGHNT and CDR2 YYREEE (reference sequence). The CDR3 covers 14 residues.

The chain has TRBV4-3 and TRBJ2-1; no clear D. V lost 4 bases and J lost 4, with 8 bases in between. The CDR3 is 13 residues long. Germline V lookup: CDR1 LGHNA, CDR2 YSLEER. CDR3 loop: CASSPVEYNEQFF. The CDR3 region has the DNA TGCGCCAGCAGCCCGGTGGAGTACAATGAGCAGTTCTTC.

This clone was counted at least ten times. The chain couples TRBV7-9 to TRBJ1-1; D possibly corresponds to TRBD1 (5 bases). Germline loops: CDR1 SEHNR, CDR2 FQNEAQ (reference sequence). This CDR3 region has 13 residues. The V and J ends lost 2 bases and 11 bases respectively, with 15 bases between them. Written as DNA, the CDR3 is TGTGCCAGCAGCTTAAGGCGGGACTGGGGCGCTTTCTTT. This encodes CASSLRRDWGAFF.